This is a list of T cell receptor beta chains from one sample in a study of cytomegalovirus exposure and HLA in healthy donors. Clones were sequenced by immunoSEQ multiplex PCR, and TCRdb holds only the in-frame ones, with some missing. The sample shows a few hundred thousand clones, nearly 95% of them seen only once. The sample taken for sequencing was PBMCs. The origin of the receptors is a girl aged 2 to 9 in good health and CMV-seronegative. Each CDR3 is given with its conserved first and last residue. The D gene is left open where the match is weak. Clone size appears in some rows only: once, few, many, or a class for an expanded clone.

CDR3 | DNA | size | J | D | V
CASRTGSYEQYF | TGTGCCAGTAGGACAGGTTCCTACGAGCAGTACTTC | NA | TRBJ2-7 | NA | TRBV21-1
CASSLVQGGTTDTQYF | TGCGCCAGCAGCTTGGTACAGGGTGGGACCACAGATACGCAGTATTTT | NA | TRBJ2-3 | NA | TRBV5-1
CASSLGGLAGEGNEQYF | TGTGCCAGCAGCTTAGGGGGACTAGCGGGAGAAGGCAACGAGCAGTACTTC | NA | TRBJ2-7 | TRBD2 | TRBV7-9
CASSQSGTSSNEQFF | TGTGCCAGCAGCCAATCCGGGACTAGCTCGAATGAGCAGTTCTTC | few | TRBJ2-1 | TRBD2 | TRBV14
CASSLDMNTEAFF | TGTGCCAGCAGCTTGGACATGAACACTGAAGCTTTCTTT | NA | TRBJ1-1 | NA | TRBV28
CASSLVGGGASPAGHEQFF | TGTGCCAGCAGCTTAGTGGGGGGAGGGGCGTCTCCGGCGGGACATGAGCAGTTCTTC | NA | TRBJ2-1 | TRBD2 | TRBV7-9
CASSLARGRNEQYF | TGTGCCAGCAGCTTAGCCCGGGGTAGGAACGAGCAGTACTTC | NA | TRBJ2-7 | NA | TRBV11-2
CASRSQREKSDTQYF | TGTGCCAGCAGATCGCAGCGGGAGAAGTCAGATACGCAGTATTTT | NA | TRBJ2-3 | TRBD2 | TRBV4-2
CASSDLDWSGPDTQYF | TGTGCCAGCAGCGACCTGGACTGGTCAGGTCCAGATACGCAGTATTTT | NA | TRBJ2-3 | NA | TRBV9
CASSQAGSGYTF | TGTGCCAGCAGCCAAGCGGGATCCGGCTACACCTTC | NA | TRBJ1-2 | NA | TRBV4-2
CASSLGSNEAFF | TGTGCCAGCAGCTTAGGGAGTAATGAAGCTTTCTTT | few | TRBJ1-1 | NA | TRBV7-6
CASSRGCGGAPYGYTF | TGTGCCAGCAGCAGGGGGTGTGGGGGGGCTCCCTATGGCTACACCTTC | NA | TRBJ1-2 | NA | TRBV21-1
CASRVGQAKYEQYF | TGTGCCAGCAGGGTTGGACAGGCGAAATACGAGCAGTACTTC | NA | TRBJ2-7 | TRBD1 | TRBV6-1
CASRRGEQFF | TGTGCCAGCAGAAGAGGGGAGCAGTTCTTC | NA | TRBJ2-1 | NA | TRBV6-1
CATSRGGDRSNTGELFF | TGTGCCACCAGCAGAGGGGGGGACAGATCGAACACCGGGGAGCTGTTTTTT | once | TRBJ2-2 | NA | TRBV15
CSGEQGQETQYF | TGCAGCGGGGAACAGGGACAAGAGACCCAGTACTTC | NA | TRBJ2-5 | NA | TRBV29-1
CASSLDLREWDTDTQYF | TGTGCCAGCAGCTTAGATCTACGGGAGTGGGACACAGATACGCAGTATTTT | NA | TRBJ2-3 | NA | TRBV11-2
CASSWGSGATDTQYF | TGTGCCAGCAGCTGGGGAAGCGGGGCGACAGATACGCAGTATTTT | NA | TRBJ2-3 | TRBD2 | TRBV5-4
CASSNRDRINEQFF | TGTGCCAGCAGTAACCGGGACAGGATCAATGAGCAGTTCTTC | NA | TRBJ2-1 | TRBD1 | TRBV6-5
CASSPINEQYF | TGTGCCAGCAGCCCTATCAACGAGCAGTACTTC | NA | TRBJ2-7 | NA | TRBV6-5
CASSPQGQGPYEQYF | TGTGCCAGCAGCCCCCAGGGACAGGGGCCCTACGAGCAGTACTTC | once | TRBJ2-7 | TRBD1 | TRBV7-2
CASSFGRVTETQYF | TGTGCCAGCAGCTTTGGCAGGGTTACGGAGACCCAGTACTTC | NA | TRBJ2-5 | NA | TRBV7-6
CASSFGSGSYNEQFF | TGCGCCAGCAGCTTTGGGAGTGGGTCCTACAATGAGCAGTTCTTC | NA | TRBJ2-1 | NA | TRBV5-1
CASSLDRGREETQYF | TGTGCCAGCAGCCTTGACAGGGGCCGGGAAGAGACCCAGTACTTC | NA | TRBJ2-5 | TRBD1 | TRBV28